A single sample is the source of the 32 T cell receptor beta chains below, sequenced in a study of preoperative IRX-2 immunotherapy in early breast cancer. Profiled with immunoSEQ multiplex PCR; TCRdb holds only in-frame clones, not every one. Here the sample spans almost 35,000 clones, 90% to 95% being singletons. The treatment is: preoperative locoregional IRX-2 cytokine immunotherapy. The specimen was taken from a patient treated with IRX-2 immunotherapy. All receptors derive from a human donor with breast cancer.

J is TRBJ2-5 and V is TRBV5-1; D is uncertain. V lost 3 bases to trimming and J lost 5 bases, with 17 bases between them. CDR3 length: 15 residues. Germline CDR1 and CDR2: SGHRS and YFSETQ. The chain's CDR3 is CASSSTIGSRETQYF. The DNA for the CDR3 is TGCGCCAGCAGCTCCACGATTGGGTCGAGGGAGACCCAGTACTTC.

The CDR3 nucleotides are TGTGCCAGCAGTGACGAGGCCGGCCCCTACAATGAGCAGTTCTTC. This encodes CASSDEAGPYNEQFF. The chain carries TRBV6-4 and TRBJ2-1; no clear D. The germline V gene has CDR1 MRHNA and CDR2 SNTAGT. The CDR3 runs to 15 residues. Trimming stripped 2 bases from V and 2 bases from J, with 10 bases between.

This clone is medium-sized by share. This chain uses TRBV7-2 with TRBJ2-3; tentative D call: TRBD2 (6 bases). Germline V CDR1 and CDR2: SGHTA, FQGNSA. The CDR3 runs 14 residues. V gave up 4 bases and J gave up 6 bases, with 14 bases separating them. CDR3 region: CASSSIGTSDTQYF. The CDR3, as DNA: TGTGCCAGCAGCTCTATAGGAACTAGCGATACGCAGTATTTT.

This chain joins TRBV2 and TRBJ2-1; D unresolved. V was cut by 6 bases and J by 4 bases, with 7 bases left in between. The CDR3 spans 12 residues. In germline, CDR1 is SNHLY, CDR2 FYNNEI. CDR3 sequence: CASRGGYNEQFF. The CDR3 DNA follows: TGTGCCAGCAGGGGTGGTTACAATGAGCAGTTCTTC.

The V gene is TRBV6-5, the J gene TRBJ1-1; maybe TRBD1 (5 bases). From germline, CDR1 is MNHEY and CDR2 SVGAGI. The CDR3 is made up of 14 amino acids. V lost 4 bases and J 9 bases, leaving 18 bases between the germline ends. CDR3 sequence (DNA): TGTGCCAGCAGTTCCAATCGACAGATTATTCAAGCTTTCTTT. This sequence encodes CASSSNRQIIQAFF.

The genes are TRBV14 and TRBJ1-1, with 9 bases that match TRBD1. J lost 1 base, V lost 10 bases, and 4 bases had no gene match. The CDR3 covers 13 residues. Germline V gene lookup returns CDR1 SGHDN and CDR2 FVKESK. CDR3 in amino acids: CATGTGRNTEAFF. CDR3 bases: TGTGCCACAGGGACAGGGCGGAACACTGAAGCTTTCTTT.

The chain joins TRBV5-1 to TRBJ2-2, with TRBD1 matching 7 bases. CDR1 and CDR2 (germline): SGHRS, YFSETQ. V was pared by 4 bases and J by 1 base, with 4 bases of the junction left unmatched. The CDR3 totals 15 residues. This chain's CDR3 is CASSTGQRNTGELFF. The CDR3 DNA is TGCGCCAGCAGCACGGGACAGCGGAACACCGGGGAGCTGTTTTTT.

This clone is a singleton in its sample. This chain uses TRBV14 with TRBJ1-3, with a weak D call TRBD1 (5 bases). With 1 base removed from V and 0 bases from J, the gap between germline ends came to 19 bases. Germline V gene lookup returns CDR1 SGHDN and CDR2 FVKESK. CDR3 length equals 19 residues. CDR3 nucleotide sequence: TGTGCCAGCAGCCAAGGTTTCGGTATTGGGGGGGACTCTGGAAACACCATATATTTT. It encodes CASSQGFGIGGDSGNTIYF.

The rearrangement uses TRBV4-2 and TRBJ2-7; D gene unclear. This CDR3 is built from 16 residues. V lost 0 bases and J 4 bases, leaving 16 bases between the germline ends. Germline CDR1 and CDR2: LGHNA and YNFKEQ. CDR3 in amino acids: CASSQEPDRAIYEQYF. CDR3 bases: TGTGCCAGCAGCCAAGAACCGGACCGCGCCATTTACGAGCAGTACTTC.

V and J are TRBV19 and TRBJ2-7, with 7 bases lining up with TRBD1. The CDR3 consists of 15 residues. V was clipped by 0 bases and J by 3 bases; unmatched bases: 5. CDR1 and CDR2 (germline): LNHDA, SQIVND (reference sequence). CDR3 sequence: CASSIDRGQSYEQYF. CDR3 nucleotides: TGTGCCAGTAGTATAGACAGGGGACAGAGCTACGAGCAGTACTTC.

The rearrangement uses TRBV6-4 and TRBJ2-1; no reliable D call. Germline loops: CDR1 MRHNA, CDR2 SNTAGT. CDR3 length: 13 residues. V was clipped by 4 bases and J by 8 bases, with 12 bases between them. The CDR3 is CASSASGVDEQFF. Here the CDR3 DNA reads TGTGCCAGCAGTGCCTCGGGTGTAGATGAGCAGTTCTTC.

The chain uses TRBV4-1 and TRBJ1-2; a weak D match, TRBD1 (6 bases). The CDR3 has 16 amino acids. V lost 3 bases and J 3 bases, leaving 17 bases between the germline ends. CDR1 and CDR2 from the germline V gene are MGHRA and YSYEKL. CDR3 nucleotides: TGCGCCAGCAGCCACGCTAGAAACAGGGTGGACTATGGCTACACCTTC. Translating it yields CASSHARNRVDYGYTF.

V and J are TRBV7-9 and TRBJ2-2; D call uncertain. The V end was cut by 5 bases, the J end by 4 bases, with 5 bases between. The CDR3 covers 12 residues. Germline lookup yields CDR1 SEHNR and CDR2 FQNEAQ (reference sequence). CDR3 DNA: TGTGCCAGCAGCCAGGCCACCGGGGAGCTGTTTTTT. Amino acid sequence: CASSQATGELFF.

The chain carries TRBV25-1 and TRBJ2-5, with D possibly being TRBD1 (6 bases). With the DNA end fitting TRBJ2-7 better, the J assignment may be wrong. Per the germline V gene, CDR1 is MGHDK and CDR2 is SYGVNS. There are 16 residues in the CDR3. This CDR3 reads CASSERGRQYSYEQYF. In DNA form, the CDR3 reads TGTGCCAGCAGTGAAAGGGGGAGACAATACTCCTACGAGCAGTACTTC.

Here the CDR3 reads CASSLGLGTTDTQYF. The CDR3 DNA follows: TGTGCCAGCAGCTTAGGACTGGGAACGACAGATACGCAGTATTTT. This rearrangement joins TRBV7-9 to TRBJ2-3; no firm D call. The CDR3 runs to 15 residues. In germline, CDR1 is SEHNR, CDR2 FQNEAQ (reference sequence). Trimming pared 1 base from V and 3 bases from J, leaving 11 bases between.

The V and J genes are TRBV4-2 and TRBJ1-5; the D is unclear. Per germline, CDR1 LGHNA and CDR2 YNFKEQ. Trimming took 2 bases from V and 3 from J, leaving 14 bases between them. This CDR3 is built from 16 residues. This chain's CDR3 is CASSQMTEIPNQPQHF. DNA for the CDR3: TGTGCCAGCAGCCAAATGACGGAGATCCCCAATCAGCCCCAGCATTTT.

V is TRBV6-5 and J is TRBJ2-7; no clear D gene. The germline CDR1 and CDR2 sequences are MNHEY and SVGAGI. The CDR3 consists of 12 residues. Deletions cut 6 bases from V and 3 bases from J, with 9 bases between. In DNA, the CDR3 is TGTGCCAGCAGAAGAAAGTTCTACGAGCAGTACTTC. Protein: CASRRKFYEQYF.

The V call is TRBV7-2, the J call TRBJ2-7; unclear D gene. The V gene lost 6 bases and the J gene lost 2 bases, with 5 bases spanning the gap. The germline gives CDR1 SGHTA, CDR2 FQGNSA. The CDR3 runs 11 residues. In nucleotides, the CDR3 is TGTGCCAGCAGTTTTACCTACGAGCAGTACTTC. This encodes CASSFTYEQYF.

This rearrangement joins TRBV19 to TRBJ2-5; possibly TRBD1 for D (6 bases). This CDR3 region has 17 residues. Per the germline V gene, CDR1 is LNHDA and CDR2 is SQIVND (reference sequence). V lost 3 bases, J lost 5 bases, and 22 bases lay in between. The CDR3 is CASSIRGRGVSGETQYF. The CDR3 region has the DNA TGTGCCAGTAGTATTCGCGGCAGGGGTGTTTCTGGGGAGACCCAGTACTTC.

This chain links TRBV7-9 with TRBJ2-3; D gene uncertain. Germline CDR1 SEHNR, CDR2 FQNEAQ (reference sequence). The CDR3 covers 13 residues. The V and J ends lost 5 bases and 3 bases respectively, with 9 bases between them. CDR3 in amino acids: CASSPYRTDTQYF. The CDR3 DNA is TGTGCCAGCAGCCCCTATAGGACAGATACGCAGTATTTT.

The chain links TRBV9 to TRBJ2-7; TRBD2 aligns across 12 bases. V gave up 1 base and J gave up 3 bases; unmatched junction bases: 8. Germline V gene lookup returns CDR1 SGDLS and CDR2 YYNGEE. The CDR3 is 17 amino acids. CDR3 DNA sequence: TGTGCCAGCAGCGTACGACCACTAGCGGGGGGTTTCTACGAGCAGTACTTC. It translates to CASSVRPLAGGFYEQYF.

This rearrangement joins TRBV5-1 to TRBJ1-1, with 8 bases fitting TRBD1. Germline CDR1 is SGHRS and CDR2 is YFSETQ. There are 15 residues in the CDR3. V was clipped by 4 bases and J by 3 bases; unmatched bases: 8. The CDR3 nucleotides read TGCGCCAGCAGCAGATGGCCGGGACAGGACACTGAAGCTTTCTTT. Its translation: CASSRWPGQDTEAFF.

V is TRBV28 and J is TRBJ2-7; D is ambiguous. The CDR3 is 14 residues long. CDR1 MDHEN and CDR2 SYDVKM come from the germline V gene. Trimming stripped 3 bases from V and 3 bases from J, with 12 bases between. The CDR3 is CASSFLPSFYEQYF. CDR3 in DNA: TGTGCCAGCAGTTTCCTGCCATCCTTCTACGAGCAGTACTTC.

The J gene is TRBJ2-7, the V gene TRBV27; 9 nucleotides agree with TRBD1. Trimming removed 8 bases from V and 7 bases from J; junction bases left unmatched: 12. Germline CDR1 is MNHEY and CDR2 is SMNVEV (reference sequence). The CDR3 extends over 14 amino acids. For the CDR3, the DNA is TGTGCCAGCGGAAACCATACAGGGGGCAAAGAGCAGTACTTC. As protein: CASGNHTGGKEQYF.

As DNA, the CDR3 is TGTGCCAGCAGCTTACTGACTAGCGGACTAGAGTACCAAGAGACCCAGTACTTC. This gives the protein CASSLLTSGLEYQETQYF. The V and J genes are TRBV7-6 and TRBJ2-5, with TRBD2 identical over 9 bases. Looked up from germline, CDR1 is SGHVS and CDR2 is FNYEAQ. This CDR3 is built from 18 residues. Unmatched junction bases numbered 10, after V lost 2 bases and J lost 0 bases. The variable domain in full, completed from reference TRBV7-6 and TRBJ2-5, reads GAGVSQSPRYKVTKRGQDVALRCDPISGHVSLYWYRQALGQGPEFLTYFNYEAQQDKSGLPNDRFSAERPEGSISTLTIQRTEQRDSAMYRCASSLLTSGLEYQETQYFGPGTRLLVL.

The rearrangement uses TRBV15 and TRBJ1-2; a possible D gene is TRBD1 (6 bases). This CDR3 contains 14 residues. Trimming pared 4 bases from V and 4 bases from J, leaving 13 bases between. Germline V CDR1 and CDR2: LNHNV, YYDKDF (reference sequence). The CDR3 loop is CATSNPRDTYGYTF. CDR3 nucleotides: TGTGCCACCAGCAATCCGAGGGACACCTATGGCTACACCTTC. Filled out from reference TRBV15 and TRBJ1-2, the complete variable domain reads DAMVIQNPRYQVTQFGKPVTLSCSQTLNHNVMYWYQQKSSQAPKLLFHYYDKDFNNEADTPDNFQSRRPNTSFCFLDIRSPGLGDTAMYLCATSNPRDTYGYTFGSGTRLTVV.

The CDR3: CASSQGDRRFNQPQHF. The DNA of the CDR3 is TGCGCCAGCAGCCAAGGGGACAGGCGATTCAATCAGCCCCAGCATTTT. The chain has TRBV4-1 and TRBJ1-5; TRBD1 agrees at 8 bases. There are 16 residues in the CDR3. Germline CDR1 MGHRA, CDR2 YSYEKL. V dropped 1 base and J dropped 3; count of bases not matched to a gene: 5.

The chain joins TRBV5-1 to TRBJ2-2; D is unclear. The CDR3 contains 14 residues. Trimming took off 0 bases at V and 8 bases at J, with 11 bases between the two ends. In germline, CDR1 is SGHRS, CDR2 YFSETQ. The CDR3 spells CASSLALNPGELFF. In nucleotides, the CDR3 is TGCGCCAGCAGCTTGGCCCTCAACCCTGGGGAGCTGTTTTTT.

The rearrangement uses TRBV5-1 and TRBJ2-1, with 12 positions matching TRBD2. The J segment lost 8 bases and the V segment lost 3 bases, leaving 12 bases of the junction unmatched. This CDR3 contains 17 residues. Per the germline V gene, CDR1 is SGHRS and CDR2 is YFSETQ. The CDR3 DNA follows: TGCGCCAGCAGCTCCGTTAGGACTAGCGGGATTTCACATGAGCAGTTCTTC. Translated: CASSSVRTSGISHEQFF.

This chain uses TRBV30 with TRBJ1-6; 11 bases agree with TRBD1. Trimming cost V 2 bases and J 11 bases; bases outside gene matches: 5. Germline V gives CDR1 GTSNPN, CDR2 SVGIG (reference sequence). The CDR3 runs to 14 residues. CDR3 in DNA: TGTGCCTGGAGTCCCGGACAGGGGGCCGCACCCCTCCACTTT. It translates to CAWSPGQGAAPLHF.

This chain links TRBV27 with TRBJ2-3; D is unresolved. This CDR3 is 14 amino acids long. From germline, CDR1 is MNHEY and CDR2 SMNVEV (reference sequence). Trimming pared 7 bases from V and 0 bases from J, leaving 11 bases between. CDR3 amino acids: CASKSPPSTDTQYF. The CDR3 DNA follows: TGTGCCAGCAAATCCCCCCCTAGCACAGATACGCAGTATTTT.

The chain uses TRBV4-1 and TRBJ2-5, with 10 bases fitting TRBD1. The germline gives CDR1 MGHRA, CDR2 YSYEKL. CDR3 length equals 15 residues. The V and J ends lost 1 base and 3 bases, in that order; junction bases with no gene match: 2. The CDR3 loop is CASSQVGTGEETQYF. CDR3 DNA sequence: TGCGCCAGCAGCCAAGTAGGGACAGGGGAAGAGACCCAGTACTTC.